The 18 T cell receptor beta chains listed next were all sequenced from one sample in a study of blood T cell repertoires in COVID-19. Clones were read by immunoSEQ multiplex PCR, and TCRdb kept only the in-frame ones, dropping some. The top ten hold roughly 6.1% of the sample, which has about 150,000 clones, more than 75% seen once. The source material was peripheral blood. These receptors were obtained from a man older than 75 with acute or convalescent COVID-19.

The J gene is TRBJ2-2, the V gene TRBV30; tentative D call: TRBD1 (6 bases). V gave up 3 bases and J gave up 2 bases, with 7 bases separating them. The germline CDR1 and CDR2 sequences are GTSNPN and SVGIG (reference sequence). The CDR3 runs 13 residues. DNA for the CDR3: TGTGCCTGGAGGGGACAAAACACCGGGGAGCTGTTTTTT. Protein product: CAWRGQNTGELFF.

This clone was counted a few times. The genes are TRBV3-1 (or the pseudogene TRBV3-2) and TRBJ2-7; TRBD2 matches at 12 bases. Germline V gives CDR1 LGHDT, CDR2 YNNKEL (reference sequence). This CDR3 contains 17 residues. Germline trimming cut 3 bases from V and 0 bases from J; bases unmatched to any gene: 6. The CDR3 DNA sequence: TGTGCCAGCAGCCACGGACTAGCGGGGACCAGCTCCTACGAGCAGTACTTC. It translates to CASSHGLAGTSSYEQYF.

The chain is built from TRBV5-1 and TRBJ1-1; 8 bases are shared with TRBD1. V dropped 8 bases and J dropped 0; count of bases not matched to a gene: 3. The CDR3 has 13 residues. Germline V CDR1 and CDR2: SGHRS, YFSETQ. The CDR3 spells CASGQGMNTEAFF. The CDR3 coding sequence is TGCGCCAGTGGACAGGGAATGAACACTGAAGCTTTCTTT.

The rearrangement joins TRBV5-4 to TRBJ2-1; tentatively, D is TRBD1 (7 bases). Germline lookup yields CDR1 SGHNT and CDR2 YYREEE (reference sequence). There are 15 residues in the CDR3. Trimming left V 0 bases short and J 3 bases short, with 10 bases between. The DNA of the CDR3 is TGTGCCAGCAGCTTGGAGCAGGGGGGCTACAATGAGCAGTTCTTC. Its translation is CASSLEQGGYNEQFF.

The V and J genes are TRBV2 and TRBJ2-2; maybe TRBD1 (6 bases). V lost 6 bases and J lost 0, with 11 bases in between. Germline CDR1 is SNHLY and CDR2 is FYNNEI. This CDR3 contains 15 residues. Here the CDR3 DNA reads TGTGCCAGCAGGTCTGACAGGACGAACACCGGGGAGCTGTTTTTT. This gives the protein CASRSDRTNTGELFF.

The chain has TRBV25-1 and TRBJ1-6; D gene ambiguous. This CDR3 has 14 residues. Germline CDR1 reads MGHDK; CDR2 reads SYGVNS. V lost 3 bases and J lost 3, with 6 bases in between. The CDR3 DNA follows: TGTGCCAGCAGTGAGAGGAGCTATAATTCACCCCTCCACTTT. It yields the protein CASSERSYNSPLHF.

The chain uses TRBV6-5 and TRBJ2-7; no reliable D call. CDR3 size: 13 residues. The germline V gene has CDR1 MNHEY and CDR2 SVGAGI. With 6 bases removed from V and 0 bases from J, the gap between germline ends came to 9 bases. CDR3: CASRSSVSYEQYF. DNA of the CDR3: TGTGCCAGCAGATCCTCGGTCTCCTACGAGCAGTACTTC.

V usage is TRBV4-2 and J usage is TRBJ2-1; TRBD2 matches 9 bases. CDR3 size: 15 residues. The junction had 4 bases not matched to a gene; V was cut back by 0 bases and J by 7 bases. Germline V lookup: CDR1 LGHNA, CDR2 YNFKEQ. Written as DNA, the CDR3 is TGTGCCAGCAGCCAAGAGGGTAGCGGGAGAAATGAGCAGTTCTTC. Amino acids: CASSQEGSGRNEQFF.

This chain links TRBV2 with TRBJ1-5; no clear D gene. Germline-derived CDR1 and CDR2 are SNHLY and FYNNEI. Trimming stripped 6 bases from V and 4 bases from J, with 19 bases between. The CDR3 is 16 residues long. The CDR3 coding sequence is TGTGCCAGCAGGCTCCAAGGGAGGTTACCTAATCAGCCCCAGCATTTT. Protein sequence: CASRLQGRLPNQPQHF.

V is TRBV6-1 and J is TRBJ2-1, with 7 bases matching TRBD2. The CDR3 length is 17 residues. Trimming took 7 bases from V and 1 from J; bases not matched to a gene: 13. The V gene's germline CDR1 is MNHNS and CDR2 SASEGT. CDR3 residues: CASNDGGSLSSYNEQFF. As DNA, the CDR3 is TGTGCCAGCAATGACGGGGGGTCTCTTAGTTCCTACAATGAGCAGTTCTTC.

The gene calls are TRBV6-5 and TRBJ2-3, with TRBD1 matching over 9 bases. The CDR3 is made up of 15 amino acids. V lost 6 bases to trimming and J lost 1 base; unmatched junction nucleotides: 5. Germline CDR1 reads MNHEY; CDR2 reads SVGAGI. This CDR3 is CASRPRTGGTDTQYF. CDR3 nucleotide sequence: TGTGCCAGCAGACCCAGGACAGGGGGCACAGATACGCAGTATTTT.

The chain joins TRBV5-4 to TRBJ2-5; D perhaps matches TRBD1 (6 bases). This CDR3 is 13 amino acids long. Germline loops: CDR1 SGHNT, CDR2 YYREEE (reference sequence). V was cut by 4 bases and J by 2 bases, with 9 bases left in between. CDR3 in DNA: TGTGCCAGCAGCCGGACAGAGCAAGAGACCCAGTACTTC. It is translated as CASSRTEQETQYF.

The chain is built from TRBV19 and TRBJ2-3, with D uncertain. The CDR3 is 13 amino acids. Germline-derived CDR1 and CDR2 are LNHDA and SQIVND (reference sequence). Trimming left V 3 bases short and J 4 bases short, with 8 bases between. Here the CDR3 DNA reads TGTGCCAGTAGTATCGGTGCCCCAGATACGCAGTATTTT. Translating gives CASSIGAPDTQYF.

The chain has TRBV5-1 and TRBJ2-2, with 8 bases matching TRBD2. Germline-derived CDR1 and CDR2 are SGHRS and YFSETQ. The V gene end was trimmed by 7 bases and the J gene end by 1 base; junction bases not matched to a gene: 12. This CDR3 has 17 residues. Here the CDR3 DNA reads TGCGCCAGCCGGGGAAAAGCGGGAGTTAAGAACACCGGGGAGCTGTTTTTT. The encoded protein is CASRGKAGVKNTGELFF.

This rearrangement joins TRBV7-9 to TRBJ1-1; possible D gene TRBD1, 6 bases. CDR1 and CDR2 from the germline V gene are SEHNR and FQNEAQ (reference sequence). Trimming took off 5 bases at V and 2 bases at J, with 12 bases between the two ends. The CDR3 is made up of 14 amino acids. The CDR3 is CASSLGTHNTEAFF. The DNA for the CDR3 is TGTGCCAGCAGCCTCGGGACACATAACACTGAAGCTTTCTTT. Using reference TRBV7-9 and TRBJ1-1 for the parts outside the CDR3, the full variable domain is DTGVSQNPRHKITKRGQNVTFRCDPISEHNRLYWYRQTLGQGPEFLTYFQNEAQLEKSRLLSDRFSAERPKGSFSTLEIQRTEQGDSAMYLCASSLGTHNTEAFFGQGTRLTVV.

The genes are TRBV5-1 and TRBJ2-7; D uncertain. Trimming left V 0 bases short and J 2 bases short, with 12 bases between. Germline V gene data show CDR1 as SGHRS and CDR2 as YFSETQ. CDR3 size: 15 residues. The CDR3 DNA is TGCGCCAGCAGCTTGGCCGGCAGGTCGACCTACGAGCAGTACTTC. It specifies CASSLAGRSTYEQYF. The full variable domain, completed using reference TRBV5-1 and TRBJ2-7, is KAGVTQTPRYLIKTRGQQVTLSCSPISGHRSVSWYQQTPGQGLQFLFEYFSETQRNKGNFPGRFSGRQFSNSRSEMNVSTLELGDSALYLCASSLAGRSTYEQYFGPGTRLTVT.

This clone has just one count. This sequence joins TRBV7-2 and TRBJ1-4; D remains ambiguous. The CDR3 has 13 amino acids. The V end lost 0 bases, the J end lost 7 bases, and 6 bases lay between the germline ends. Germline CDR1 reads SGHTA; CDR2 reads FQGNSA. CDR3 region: CASSLAWAEKLFF. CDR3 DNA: TGTGCCAGCAGCTTAGCATGGGCTGAAAAACTGTTTTTT.

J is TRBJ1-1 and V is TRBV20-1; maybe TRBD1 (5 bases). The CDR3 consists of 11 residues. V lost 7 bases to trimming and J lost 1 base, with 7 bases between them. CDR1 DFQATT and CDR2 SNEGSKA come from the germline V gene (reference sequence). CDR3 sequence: CSGGENTEAFF. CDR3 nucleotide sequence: TGCAGTGGGGGGGAGAACACTGAAGCTTTCTTT.